This T cell receptor beta chain was recorded in a study of T cell responses to AZD1222 COVID-19 vaccine. With 7 bases clipped from V and 8 bases from J, the junction kept 14 bases outside the gene matches. Germline CDR1 reads MNHEY; CDR2 reads SMNVEV (reference sequence). The CDR3 runs to 16 residues. Libraries were prepared by immunoSEQ multiplex PCR; TCRdb keeps only in-frame clonotypes and omits some of them. Of 140,000 or so clones detected, approximately 90% appear once; the ten largest clones hold 3% to 4%. Study-wide points: Just six AZD1222 recipients were seropositive at baseline. Without day 14 samples, only post-peak T cell repertoires were studied. Along spike, vaccine-associated CD4 TCRs were found throughout, with dominance at 160-218 and 743-854.

A word on this clone: Its antigen is not known.

The sequencing used peripheral blood, collected 28 days after the second AZD1222 dose. The source of this sequence is an adult who received the AZD1222 COVID-19 vaccine. The chain uses TRBV27 and TRBJ1-2; TRBD1 matches 12 bases. CDR3 nucleotide sequence: TGTGCCAGCATCCCATCGGGACAGGGGGCTGGTGTAGGCTACACCTTC. Translated, it gives CASIPSGQGAGVGYTF.